This T cell receptor beta chain was captured by sequencing in a study of cytomegalovirus exposure and HLA in healthy donors. Study-level points and caveats: The HLA-A and HLA-B alleles of most subjects were reportedly predicted accurately from TCR beta sequences. The study designated over 150 TCR beta chains cytomegalovirus-associated.

The PCR had 60 Vbeta and 13 Jbeta primers. The repertoire was sequenced with immunoSEQ multiplex PCR; TCRdb's copy has only in-frame clones and lacks some. The sample contains about 69,000 clones, 76% of which appear only once. Remarks on this clone: What it binds is unknown.

Germline V gene sequence: CDR1 SGHAT, CDR2 FQNNGV. Trimming removed 4 bases from V and 5 bases from J, with 11 bases in between. The CDR3 covers 13 residues. This receptor was obtained from a man younger than 35 in good health and CMV-seronegative. The chain uses TRBV11-2 and TRBJ2-5; D perhaps matches TRBD2 (5 bases). Material: PBMCs. CDR3 nucleotide sequence: TGTGCCAGCAGCTCCGCTAGCCTCGAGACCCAGTACTTC. It yields the protein CASSSASLETQYF.